This T cell receptor beta chain stems from a study of shared clonotypes between healthy human individuals. Study at large: CD4 naive and memory got three plates each, CD8 naive two, CD8 memory one.

Germline CDR1 is SGHDT and CDR2 is YYEEEE. V dropped 0 bases and J dropped 3 bases, with 13 bases sitting between them. This CDR3 spans 16 amino acids. Caucasian adults living in Nashville, Tennessee, provided all samples. The study's findings and limits: Clonotypes shared by all four donors outscored non-shared clonotypes in generation probability.

Turning to this clone: Its antigen is not identified.

Only in-frame clones appear in the TCRdb table, and some are missing; sequencing was by immunoSEQ multiplex PCR. The sample lists approximately 740,000 clones, 74% occurring once. The material sequenced was memory CD4+ T cells sorted from blood. Subset indicated: CD45RA-negative fraction. V gene TRBV5-6 combines with J gene TRBJ1-5; tentatively, D is TRBD1 (6 bases). The sequence came from a woman in her thirties in good health. The CDR3 DNA sequence: TGTGCCAGCAGCTTGGACAGGGAAAGGAACAATCAGCCCCAGCATTTT. It codes for CASSLDRERNNQPQHF.